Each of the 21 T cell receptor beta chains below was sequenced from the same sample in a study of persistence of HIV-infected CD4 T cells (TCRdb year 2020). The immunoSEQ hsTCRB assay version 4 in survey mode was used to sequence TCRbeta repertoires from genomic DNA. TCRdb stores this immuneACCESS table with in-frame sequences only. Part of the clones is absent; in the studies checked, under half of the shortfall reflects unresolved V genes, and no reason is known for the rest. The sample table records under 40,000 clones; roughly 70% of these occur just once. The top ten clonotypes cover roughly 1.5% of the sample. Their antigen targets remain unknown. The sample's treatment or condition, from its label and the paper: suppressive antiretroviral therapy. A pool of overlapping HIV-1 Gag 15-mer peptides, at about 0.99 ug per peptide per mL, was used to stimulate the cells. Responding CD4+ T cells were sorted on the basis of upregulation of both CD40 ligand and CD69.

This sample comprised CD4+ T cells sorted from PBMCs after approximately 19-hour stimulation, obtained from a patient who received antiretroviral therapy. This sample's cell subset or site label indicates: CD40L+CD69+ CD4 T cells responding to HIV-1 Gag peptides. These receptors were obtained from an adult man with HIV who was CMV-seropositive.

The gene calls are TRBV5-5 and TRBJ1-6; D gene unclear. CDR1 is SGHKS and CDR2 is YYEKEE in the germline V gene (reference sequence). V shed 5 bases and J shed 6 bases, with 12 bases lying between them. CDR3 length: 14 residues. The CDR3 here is CASSVRVFNSPLHF. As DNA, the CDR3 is TGTGCCAGCAGTGTTAGAGTTTTTAATTCACCCCTCCACTTT.

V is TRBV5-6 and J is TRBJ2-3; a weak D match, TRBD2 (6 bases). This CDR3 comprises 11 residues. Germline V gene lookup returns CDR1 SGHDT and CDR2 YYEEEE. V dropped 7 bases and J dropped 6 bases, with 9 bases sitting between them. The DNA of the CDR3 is TGTGCCAGCGGCCGGGGGGATACGCAGTATTTT. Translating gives CASGRGDTQYF. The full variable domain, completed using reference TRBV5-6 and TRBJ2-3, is DAGVTQSPTHLIKTRGQQVTLRCSPKSGHDTVSWYQQALGQGPQFIFQYYEEEERQRGNFPDRFSGHQFPNYSSELNVNALLLGDSALYLCASGRGDTQYFGPGTRLTVL.

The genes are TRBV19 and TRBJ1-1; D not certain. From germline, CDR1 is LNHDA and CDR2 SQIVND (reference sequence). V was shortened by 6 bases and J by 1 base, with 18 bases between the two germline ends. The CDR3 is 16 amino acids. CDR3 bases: TGTGCCAGTAGCCCGACTCGCCGTTTATCGAACACTGAAGCTTTCTTT. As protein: CASSPTRRLSNTEAFF.

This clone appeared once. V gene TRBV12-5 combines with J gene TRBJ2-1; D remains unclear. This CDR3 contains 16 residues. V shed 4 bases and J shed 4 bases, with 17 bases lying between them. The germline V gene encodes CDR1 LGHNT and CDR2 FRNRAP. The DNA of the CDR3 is TGTGCTAGTGGTTCCACCGTTTCACCCGAATACAATGAGCAGTTCTTC. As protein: CASGSTVSPEYNEQFF.

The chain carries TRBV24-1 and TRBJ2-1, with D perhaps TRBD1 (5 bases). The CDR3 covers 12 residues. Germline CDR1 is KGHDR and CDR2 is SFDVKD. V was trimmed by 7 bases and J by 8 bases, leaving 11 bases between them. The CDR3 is CATSPQGYEQFF. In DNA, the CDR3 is TGTGCCACCAGCCCTCAGGGATATGAGCAGTTCTTC.

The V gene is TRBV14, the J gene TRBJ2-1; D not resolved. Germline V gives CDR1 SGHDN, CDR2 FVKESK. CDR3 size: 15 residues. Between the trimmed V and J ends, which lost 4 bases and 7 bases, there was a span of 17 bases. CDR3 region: CASSLIRQERNEQFF. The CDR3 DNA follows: TGTGCCAGCAGCCTAATCAGGCAGGAGAGGAATGAGCAGTTCTTC.

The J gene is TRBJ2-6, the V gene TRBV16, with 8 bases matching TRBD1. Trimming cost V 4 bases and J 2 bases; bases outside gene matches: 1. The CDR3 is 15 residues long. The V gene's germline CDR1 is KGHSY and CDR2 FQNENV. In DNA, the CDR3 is TGTGCCAGCAGCCTACAGGGGGCTGGGGCCAACGTCCTGACTTTC. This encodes CASSLQGAGANVLTF.

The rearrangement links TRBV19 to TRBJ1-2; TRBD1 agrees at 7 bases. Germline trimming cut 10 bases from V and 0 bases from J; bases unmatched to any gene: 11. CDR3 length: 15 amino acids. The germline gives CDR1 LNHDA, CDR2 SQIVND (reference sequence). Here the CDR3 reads CATLIQGNSNYGYTF. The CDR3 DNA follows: TGTGCCACCCTAATACAGGGGAATTCTAACTATGGCTACACCTTC.

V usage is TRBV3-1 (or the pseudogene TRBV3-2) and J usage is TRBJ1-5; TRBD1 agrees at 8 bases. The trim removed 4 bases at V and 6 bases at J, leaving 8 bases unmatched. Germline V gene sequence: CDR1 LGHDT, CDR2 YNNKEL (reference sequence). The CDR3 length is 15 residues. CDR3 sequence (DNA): TGTGCCAGCAGCCGAGACAGGGGAGGAGGTCAGCCCCAGCATTTT. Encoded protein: CASSRDRGGGQPQHF.

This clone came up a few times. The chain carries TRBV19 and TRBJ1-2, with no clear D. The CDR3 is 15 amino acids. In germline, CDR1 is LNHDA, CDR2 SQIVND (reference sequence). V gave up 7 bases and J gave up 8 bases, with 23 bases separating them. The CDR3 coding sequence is TGTGCCAGTAAATCCCGGGCCAACTCAGTAGAGGGCTACACCTTC. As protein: CASKSRANSVEGYTF.

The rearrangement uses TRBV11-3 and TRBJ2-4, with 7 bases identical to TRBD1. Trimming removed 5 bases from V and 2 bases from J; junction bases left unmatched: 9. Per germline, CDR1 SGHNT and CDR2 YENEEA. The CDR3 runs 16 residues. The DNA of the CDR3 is TGTGCCAGCAGCCCTGGGACAGCAAGACCCAAAAACATTCAGTACTTC. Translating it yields CASSPGTARPKNIQYF.

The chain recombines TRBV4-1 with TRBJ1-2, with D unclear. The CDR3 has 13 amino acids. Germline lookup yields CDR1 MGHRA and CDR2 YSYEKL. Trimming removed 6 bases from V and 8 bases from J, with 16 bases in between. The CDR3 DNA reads TGCGCCAGCAGTTTGAGCTGGGCTGAGGGCTACACCTTC. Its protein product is CASSLSWAEGYTF.

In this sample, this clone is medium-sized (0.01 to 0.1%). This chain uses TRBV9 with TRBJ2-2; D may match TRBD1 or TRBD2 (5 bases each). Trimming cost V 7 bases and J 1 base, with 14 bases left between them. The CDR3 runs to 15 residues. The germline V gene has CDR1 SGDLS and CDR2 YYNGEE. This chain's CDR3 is CASRPGPLNTGELFF. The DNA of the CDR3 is TGTGCCAGCCGTCCGGGACCCCTGAACACCGGGGAGCTGTTTTTT. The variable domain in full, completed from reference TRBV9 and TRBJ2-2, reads DSGVTQTPKHLITATGQRVTLRCSPRSGDLSVYWYQQSLDQGLQFLIQYYNGEERAKGNILERFSAQQFPDLHSELNLSSLELGDSALYFCASRPGPLNTGELFFGEGSRLTVL.

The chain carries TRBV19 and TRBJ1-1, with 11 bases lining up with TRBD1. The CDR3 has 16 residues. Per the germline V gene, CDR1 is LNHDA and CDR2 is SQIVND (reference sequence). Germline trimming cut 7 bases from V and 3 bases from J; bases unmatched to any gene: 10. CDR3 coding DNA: TGTGCCAGTACCGCCGGGACAGGGGGTCGGTACACTGAAGCTTTCTTT. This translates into CASTAGTGGRYTEAFF. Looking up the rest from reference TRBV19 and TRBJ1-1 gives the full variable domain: DGGITQSPKYLFRKEGQNVTLSCEQNLNHDAMYWYRQDPGQGLRLIYYSQIVNDFQKGDIAEGYSVSREKKESFPLTVTSAQKNPTAFYLCASTAGTGGRYTEAFFGQGTRLTVV.

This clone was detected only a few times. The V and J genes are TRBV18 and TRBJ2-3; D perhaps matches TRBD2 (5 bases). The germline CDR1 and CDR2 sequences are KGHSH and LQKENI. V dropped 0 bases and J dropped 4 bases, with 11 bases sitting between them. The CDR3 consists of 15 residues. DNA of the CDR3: TGTGCCAGCTCACCACCGGCGGGCCGCGCAGATACGCAGTATTTT. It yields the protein CASSPPAGRADTQYF.

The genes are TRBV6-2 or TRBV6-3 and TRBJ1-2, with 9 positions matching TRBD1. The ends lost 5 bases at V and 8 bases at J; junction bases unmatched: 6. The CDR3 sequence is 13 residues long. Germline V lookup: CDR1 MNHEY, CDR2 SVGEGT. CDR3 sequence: CASSLRDREGYTF. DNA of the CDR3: TGTGCCAGCAGTCTCCGGGACAGGGAGGGCTACACCTTC.

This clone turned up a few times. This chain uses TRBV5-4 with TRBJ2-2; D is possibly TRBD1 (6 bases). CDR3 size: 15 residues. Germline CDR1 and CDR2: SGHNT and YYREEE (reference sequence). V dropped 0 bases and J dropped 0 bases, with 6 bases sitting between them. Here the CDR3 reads CASSLDRANTGELFF. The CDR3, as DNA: TGTGCCAGCAGCTTGGACAGGGCGAACACCGGGGAGCTGTTTTTT.

CDR3 coding DNA: TGTGCCAGCAGTTGGAGGCAGGGGATGGGTAGCAATCAGCCCCAGCATTTT. This codes for CASSWRQGMGSNQPQHF. The chain couples TRBV27 to TRBJ1-5; D perhaps matches TRBD1 (6 bases). V lost 4 bases to trimming and J lost 0 bases, with 16 bases between them. From germline, CDR1 is MNHEY and CDR2 SMNVEV (reference sequence). The CDR3 has 17 residues.

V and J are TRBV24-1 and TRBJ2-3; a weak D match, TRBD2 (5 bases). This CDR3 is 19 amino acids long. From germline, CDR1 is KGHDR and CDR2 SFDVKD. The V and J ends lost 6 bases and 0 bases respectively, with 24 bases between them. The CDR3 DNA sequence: TGTGCCACCAGTTCTAGCTTAAGGACGAGAGGCACTAGCACAGATACGCAGTATTTT. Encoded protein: CATSSSLRTRGTSTDTQYF.

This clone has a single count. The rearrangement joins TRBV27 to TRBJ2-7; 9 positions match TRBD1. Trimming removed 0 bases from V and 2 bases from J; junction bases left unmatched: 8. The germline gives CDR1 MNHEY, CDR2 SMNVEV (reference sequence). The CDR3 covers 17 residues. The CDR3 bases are TGTGCCAGCAGTTTATCAGTCCGGACAGGGGTACCCTACGAGCAGTACTTC. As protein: CASSLSVRTGVPYEQYF.

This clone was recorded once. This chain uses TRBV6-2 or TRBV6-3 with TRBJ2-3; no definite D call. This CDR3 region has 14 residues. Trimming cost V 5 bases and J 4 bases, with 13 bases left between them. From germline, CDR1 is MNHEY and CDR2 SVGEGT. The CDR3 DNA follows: TGTGCCAGCAGTCGTCCCCAAAACCCAGATACGCAGTATTTT. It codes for CASSRPQNPDTQYF.